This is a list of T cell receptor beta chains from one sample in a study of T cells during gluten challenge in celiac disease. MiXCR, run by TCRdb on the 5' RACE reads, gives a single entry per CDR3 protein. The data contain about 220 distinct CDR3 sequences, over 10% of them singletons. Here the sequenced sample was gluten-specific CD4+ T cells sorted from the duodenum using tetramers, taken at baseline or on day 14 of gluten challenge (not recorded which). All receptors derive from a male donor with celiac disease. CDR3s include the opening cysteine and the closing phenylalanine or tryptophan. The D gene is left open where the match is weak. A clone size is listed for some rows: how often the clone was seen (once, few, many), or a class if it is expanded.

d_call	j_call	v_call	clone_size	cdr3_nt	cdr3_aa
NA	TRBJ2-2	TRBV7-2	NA	TGTGCCAGCAGCTCGGACTCTACCGGGGAGCTGTTTTTT	CASSSDSTGELFF
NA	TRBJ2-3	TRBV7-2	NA	TGTGCCAGTATCATTCGATACACAGATACGCAGTATTTT	CASIIRYTDTQYF
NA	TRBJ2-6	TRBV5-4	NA	TGTGCCAGCAGCTTGGAAGTGGGTACAGGTGGGGCCAACGTCCTGACTTTC	CASSLEVGTGGANVLTF
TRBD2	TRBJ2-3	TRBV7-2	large	TGTGCCAGCAGCTTGAGGGGACTAGGGGTAGATACGCAGTATTTT	CASSLRGLGVDTQYF
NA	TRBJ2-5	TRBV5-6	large	TGTGCCAGCAGCATCTGGACAGTGGAGACCCAGTACTTC	CASSIWTVETQYF
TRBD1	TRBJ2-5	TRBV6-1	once	TGTGCCAGTGTCCAATGGGACAGGGGGCAAGAGACCCAGTACTTC	CASVQWDRGQETQYF
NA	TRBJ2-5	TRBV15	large	TGTGCCACCAGCGACTCCGGGACCCAGTACTTC	CATSDSGTQYF
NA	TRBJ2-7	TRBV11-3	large	TGTGCCAGCAGCTTCGGGGCAGGGTACGAGCAGTACTTC	CASSFGAGYEQYF
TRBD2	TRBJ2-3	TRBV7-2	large	TGTGCCAGCAGCTTAAGGATAGCGGGGTCTACGCAGTATTTT	CASSLRIAGSTQYF
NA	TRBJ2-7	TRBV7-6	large	TGTGCCAGCAGCTTAATCTTTTCCCACGAGCAGTACTTC	CASSLIFSHEQYF
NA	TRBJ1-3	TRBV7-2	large	TGTGCCAGCAGCTCCCGGACAGGAAACACCATATATTTT	CASSSRTGNTIYF
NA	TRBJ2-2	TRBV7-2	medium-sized	TGTGCCAGCAGCCCTTTTTTTGGCGGGGAGCTGTTTTTT	CASSPFFGGELFF
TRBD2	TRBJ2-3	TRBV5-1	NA	TGCGCCAGCAGCTTTCGCGGGGGTGCCGGGGATACGCAGTATTTT	CASSFRGGAGDTQYF
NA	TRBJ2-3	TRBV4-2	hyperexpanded	TGTGCCAGCAGCCACCCCCAGGGGACGGATACGCAGTATTTT	CASSHPQGTDTQYF
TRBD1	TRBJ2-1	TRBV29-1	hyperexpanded	TGCAGCGTCTGGACAGGGGGCTTCAATGAGCAGTTCTTC	CSVWTGGFNEQFF
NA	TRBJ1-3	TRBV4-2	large	TGTGCCAGCAGCCTCCGAAACTTCGGAAACACCATATATTTT	CASSLRNFGNTIYF
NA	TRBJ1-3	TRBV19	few	TGTGCCAGTAGTATATATCCGGTCTCTGGAAACACCATATATTTT	CASSIYPVSGNTIYF